This T cell receptor beta chain is from a study of monozygotic twins with inflammatory bowel disease. With regard to this clonotype: Its specificity is not known.

This CDR3 contains 14 residues. Germline loops: CDR1 DFQATT, CDR2 SNEGSKA (reference sequence). No sorting of T cells preceded isolation of total RNA from whole blood. The study, taken as a whole, reports: Patients received differing immunosuppressive treatments, which may have added variability to their repertoires.

Using the 5' RACE reads, TCRdb records one entry per CDR3 protein without DNA. Its clone listing holds tens of thousands of distinct CDR3 sequences. Sequencing input: blood. This receptor was identified in a human donor with ulcerative colitis or Crohn's disease, or a healthy co-twin of an affected twin (not recorded which). The chain couples TRBV20-1 to TRBJ1-1; the TCRdb call, TRBD1, lacks DNA for checking. CDR3 amino acids: CSAREAGLNTEAFF.